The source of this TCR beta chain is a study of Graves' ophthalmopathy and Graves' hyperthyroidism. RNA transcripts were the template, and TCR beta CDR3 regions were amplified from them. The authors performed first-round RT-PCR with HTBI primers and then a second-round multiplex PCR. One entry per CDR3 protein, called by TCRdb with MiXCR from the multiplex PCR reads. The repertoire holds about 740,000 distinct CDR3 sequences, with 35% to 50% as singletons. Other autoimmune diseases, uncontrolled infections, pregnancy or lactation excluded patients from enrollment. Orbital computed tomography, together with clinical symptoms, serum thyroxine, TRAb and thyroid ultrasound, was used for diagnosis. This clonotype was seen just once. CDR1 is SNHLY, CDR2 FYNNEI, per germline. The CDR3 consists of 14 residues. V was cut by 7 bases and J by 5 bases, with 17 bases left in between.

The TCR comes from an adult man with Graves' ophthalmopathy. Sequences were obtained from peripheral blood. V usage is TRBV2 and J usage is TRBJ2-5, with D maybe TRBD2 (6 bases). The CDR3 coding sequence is TGTGCCAGCACTAAAGTGAGGGAGGAGGAGACCCAGTACTTC. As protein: CASTKVREEETQYF.